The next 9 T cell receptor beta chains were all read from a single sample in a study of blood T cell repertoires in COVID-19. Sequencing was performed with immunoSEQ multiplex PCR; in TCRdb, only in-frame clones are kept and a portion is missing. This sample has roughly 280,000 clones, with approximately 90% found just once. Material for sequencing was PBMCs or T cells enriched from blood (not recorded which). The receptor source for this set is a woman in her 30s with acute COVID-19.

This clone is a singleton in its sample. The chain recombines TRBV19 with TRBJ2-7; 12 bases align to TRBD2. The ends lost 4 bases at V and 2 bases at J; junction bases unmatched: 15. CDR1 LNHDA and CDR2 SQIVND come from the germline V gene (reference sequence). CDR3 length: 19 residues. The CDR3 loop is CASSSGRLAGVWGAYEQYF. The CDR3 DNA reads TGTGCCAGTAGTAGTGGAAGACTAGCGGGAGTTTGGGGAGCCTACGAGCAGTACTTC.

This chain joins TRBV3-1 (or the pseudogene TRBV3-2) and TRBJ1-3; D call uncertain. CDR1 and CDR2 from the germline V gene are LGHDT and YNNKEL (reference sequence). CDR3 length equals 17 residues. V lost 0 bases and J 0 bases, leaving 12 bases between the germline ends. The CDR3 DNA follows: TGTGCCAGCAGCCAAGATCGGCGGGTGTACTCTGGAAACACCATATATTTT. Translating gives CASSQDRRVYSGNTIYF.

CDR3 protein: CASSLAIDYYGYTF. As DNA, the CDR3 is TGTGCCAGCAGCTTAGCAATTGACTATTATGGCTACACCTTC. This chain joins TRBV7-9 and TRBJ1-2; D is unresolved. Germline CDR1 is SEHNR and CDR2 is FQNEAQ (reference sequence). This CDR3 is 14 amino acids long. Trimming removed 0 bases at V and 5 bases at J, with 10 bases between.

This clone occurred a few times. This chain links TRBV18 with TRBJ2-1, with D perhaps TRBD2 (5 bases). V was clipped by 2 bases and J by 10 bases, with 9 bases between them. CDR1 is KGHSH, CDR2 LQKENI, per germline. This CDR3 is 12 amino acids long. The CDR3 here is CASSPAVAEQFF. In DNA form, the CDR3 reads TGTGCCAGCTCACCAGCAGTAGCGGAGCAGTTCTTC.

This chain connects TRBV5-6 to TRBJ1-3, with a possible D match to TRBD1 (5 bases). V gave up 4 bases and J gave up 0 bases, with 14 bases separating them. CDR3 size: 16 residues. Germline CDR1 is SGHDT and CDR2 is YYEEEE. This chain's CDR3 is CASSRLRESSGNTIYF. The DNA of the CDR3 is TGTGCCAGCAGCCGGCTCAGGGAAAGCTCTGGAAACACCATATATTTT.

The chain recombines TRBV7-8 with TRBJ2-2, with a possible D match to TRBD2 (5 bases). Per germline, CDR1 SGHVS and CDR2 FQNEAQ. Trimming removed 3 bases at V and 1 base at J, with 12 bases between. The CDR3 extends over 16 amino acids. The CDR3 nucleotides are TGTGCCAGCAGCTTTTACCGGGATCGGAACACCGGGGAGCTGTTTTTT. This sequence encodes CASSFYRDRNTGELFF.

This chain links TRBV28 with TRBJ1-1, with 8 positions matching TRBD1. Germline CDR1 and CDR2: MDHEN and SYDVKM. CDR3 length: 15 residues. Unmatched junction bases numbered 11, after V lost 6 bases and J lost 5 bases. The CDR3 reads CASRYSTGEGTEAFF. CDR3 DNA: TGTGCCAGCAGATATTCGACAGGGGAGGGAACTGAAGCTTTCTTT.

About this clone itself: This CDR3 is also generated by other DNA sequences in the sample. The rearrangement joins TRBV5-1 to TRBJ1-1, with 7 bases lining up with TRBD1. In germline, CDR1 is SGHRS, CDR2 YFSETQ. This CDR3 is built from 14 residues. V shed 0 bases, J shed 4 bases, and the junction held 3 bases outside the gene matches. The CDR3 DNA follows: TGCGCCAGCAGCTTGGTTCCAGGGGGCACTGAAGCTTTCTTT. Translated, it gives CASSLVPGGTEAFF.

The V and J genes are TRBV14 and TRBJ2-7; D may be TRBD2 (6 bases). This CDR3 has 15 residues. Germline V gene lookup returns CDR1 SGHDN and CDR2 FVKESK. V was shortened by 0 bases and J by 4 bases, with 13 bases between the two germline ends. This chain's CDR3 is CASSQDLRLVYEQYF. The CDR3 coding sequence is TGTGCCAGCAGCCAAGACCTCCGACTAGTTTACGAGCAGTACTTC.